This T cell receptor beta chain was sequenced in a study of shared clonotypes between healthy human individuals. Overall study results and limits: Of the naive CD4 clonotypes, 4% to 5% were shared across a handful of donors. Sequencing depth was expected to affect clonotype sharing among donors. The study drew on few donors, limiting represented genetic and exposure-history diversity.

The repertoire was sequenced with immunoSEQ multiplex PCR; TCRdb's copy has only in-frame clones and lacks some. This sample has hundreds of thousands of clones, with approximately 75% found just once. This clone was observed a single time. The antigen is not known. The CDR3 consists of 13 residues. Looked up from germline, CDR1 is LGHNA and CDR2 is YNFKEQ. With 4 bases removed from V and 4 bases from J, the gap between germline ends came to 8 bases. The sample was memory CD4+ T cells sorted from blood. Subset reported: CD45RA-negative fraction. This TCR came from a woman in her twenties or thirties in good health. The rearrangement joins TRBV4-2 to TRBJ2-1; D is undetermined. The CDR3 region is CASSLGSYNEQFF. CDR3 coding DNA: TGTGCCAGCAGCCTGGGGTCTTACAATGAGCAGTTCTTC.